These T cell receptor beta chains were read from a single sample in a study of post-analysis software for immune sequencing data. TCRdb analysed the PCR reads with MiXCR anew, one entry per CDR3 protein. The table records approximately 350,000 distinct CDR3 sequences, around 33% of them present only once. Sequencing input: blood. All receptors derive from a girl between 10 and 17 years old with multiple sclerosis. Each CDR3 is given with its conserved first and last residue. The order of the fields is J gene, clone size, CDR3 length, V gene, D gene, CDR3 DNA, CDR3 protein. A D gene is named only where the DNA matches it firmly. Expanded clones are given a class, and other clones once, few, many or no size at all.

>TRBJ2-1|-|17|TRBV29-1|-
TGCAGCGTTGATGCGTCAGATTCCCCCTACCCCTACAATGAGCAGTTCTTC
CSVDASDSPYPYNEQFF
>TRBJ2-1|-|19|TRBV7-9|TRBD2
TGTGCCAGCAGCTCCCAGGGGACGGGACTAGCGGGGGGTCTCAATGAGCAGTTCTTC
CASSSQGTGLAGGLNEQFF
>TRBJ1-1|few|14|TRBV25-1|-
TGTGCCAGCAAAGACATTCAGGGGAACACTGAAGCTTTCTTT
CASKDIQGNTEAFF
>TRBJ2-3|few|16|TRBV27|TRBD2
TGTGCCAGCAGTTCCCGGACTAGCGGGGGGGCAGATACGCAGTATTTT
CASSSRTSGGADTQYF
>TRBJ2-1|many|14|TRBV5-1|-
TGCGCCAGCGGTAGCGGAAGCTCCTACAATGAGCAGTTCTTC
CASGSGSSYNEQFF
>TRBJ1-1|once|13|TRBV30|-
TGTGCCTGGAAGGAACACCCGAACACTGAAGCTTTCTTT
CAWKEHPNTEAFF
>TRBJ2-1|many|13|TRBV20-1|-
TGCAGTGCTTCCCCTGCCCCTTTCGATGAGCAGTTCTTC
CSASPAPFDEQFF
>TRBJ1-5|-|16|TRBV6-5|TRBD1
TGTGCCAGCAGTTACGATAACAGGGGGCCTAATCAGCCCCAGCATTTT
CASSYDNRGPNQPQHF
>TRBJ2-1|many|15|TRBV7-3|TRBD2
TGTGCCAGCAGCTTAACCGGGACTAGCGGAGACGAGCAGTTCTTC
CASSLTGTSGDEQFF
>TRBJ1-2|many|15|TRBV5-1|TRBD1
TGCGCCAGCAGCCAGGACAGGGGCAACCTCTATGGCTACACCTTC
CASSQDRGNLYGYTF
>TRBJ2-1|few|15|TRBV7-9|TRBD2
TGTGCCAGCAGCGCCCTAACGGGGGGTTACAATGAGCAGTTCTTC
CASSALTGGYNEQFF
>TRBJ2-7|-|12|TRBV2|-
TGTGCCAGCAGCGAATGGCTCTACGAGCAGTACTTC
CASSEWLYEQYF
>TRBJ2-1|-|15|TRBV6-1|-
TGTGCCAGCACCTCCGACGGACACTCCTTGGATGAGCAGTTCTTC
CASTSDGHSLDEQFF
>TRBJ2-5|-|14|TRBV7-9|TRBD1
TGTGCCAGCAGCCCCGGGACAGGGACGGGGGAGCAGTACTTC
CASSPGTGTGEQYF
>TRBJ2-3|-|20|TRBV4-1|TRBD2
TGCGCCAGCAGCCAAGGTCTTGGACTAGCGGGGGGGCACGGCACAGATACGCAGTATTTT
CASSQGLGLAGGHGTDTQYF
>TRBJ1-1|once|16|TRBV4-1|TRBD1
TGCGCCAGCAGCTTCAGGAGAGGGCAGGGGGCTACTGAAGCTTTCTTT
CASSFRRGQGATEAFF
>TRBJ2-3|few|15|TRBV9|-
TGTGCCAGCAGCCCCCAGCGAGCTCGAACGGATACGCAGTATTTT
CASSPQRARTDTQYF
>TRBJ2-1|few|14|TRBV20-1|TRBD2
TGCAGTGCTGTTAGTAGCGGGGGAATAGATGAGCAGTTCTTC
CSAVSSGGIDEQFF
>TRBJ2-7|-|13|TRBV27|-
TGTGCCAGTAGCAAGGGGGGTTCCTACGAGCAGTACTTC
CASSKGGSYEQYF
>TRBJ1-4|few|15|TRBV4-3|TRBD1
TGCGCCAGCAGCCAAGAGCGGACAGGCCGGAGTGGACTGTTTTTT
CASSQERTGRSGLFF